This is a list of T cell receptor beta chains from one sample in a study of identical twins. TCRdb passed the 5' RACE reads through MiXCR, listing each CDR3 protein once. The profile shows just under 550,000 distinct CDR3 sequences, nearly 15% of them singletons. These same records also appear under a second study, on yellow fever vaccine responses in identical twins.

Sequenced material: CD4+ T cells sorted from blood. The receptors were gathered from a woman aged 18 to 35 in good health. The CDR3 runs from the conserved cysteine through the conserved F or W. D genes are given only for firm matches. Not all rows give a size; the values are once, few, many and, for expanded clones, a class.

v_call: TRBV2; d_call: .; j_call: TRBJ2-1; clone_size: .; cdr3_nt: TGTGCCAGCAGTGACCCTCCAGGGAATGGCAATGAGCAGTTCTTC; cdr3_aa: CASSDPPGNGNEQFF
v_call: TRBV24-1; d_call: TRBD1; j_call: TRBJ2-5; clone_size: .; cdr3_nt: TGTGCCACCAGTGACCGACAGGGTGGGGAGACCCAGTACTTC; cdr3_aa: CATSDRQGGETQYF
v_call: TRBV5-1; d_call: .; j_call: TRBJ2-1; clone_size: .; cdr3_nt: TGCGCCAGCAGCTTGTCCCAATTTTACTACAATGAGCAGTTCTTC; cdr3_aa: CASSLSQFYYNEQFF
v_call: TRBV25-1; d_call: .; j_call: TRBJ2-3; clone_size: few; cdr3_nt: TGTGCCAGCGGGTGGACAGATACGCAGTATTTT; cdr3_aa: CASGWTDTQYF
v_call: TRBV20-1; d_call: TRBD2; j_call: TRBJ2-3; clone_size: few; cdr3_nt: TGCAGTGCTAGAGCCCGGATCCAGCGGGGGACAGATACGCAGTATTTT; cdr3_aa: CSARARIQRGTDTQYF
v_call: TRBV20-1; d_call: TRBD2; j_call: TRBJ2-2; clone_size: .; cdr3_nt: TGCAGTGCTAGTCAGACTAGCGGGAGATCCGGGGAGCTGTTTTTT; cdr3_aa: CSASQTSGRSGELFF
v_call: TRBV20-1; d_call: .; j_call: TRBJ2-3; clone_size: few; cdr3_nt: TGCAGTGCCCCCCGGGCAACTACCACAGATACGCAGTATTTT; cdr3_aa: CSAPRATTTDTQYF
v_call: TRBV20-1; d_call: TRBD2; j_call: TRBJ2-7; clone_size: .; cdr3_nt: TGCAGTGCTATCAACCCCCTCTGGACTAGCGATACCTACGAGCAGTACTTC; cdr3_aa: CSAINPLWTSDTYEQYF
v_call: TRBV15; d_call: TRBD1; j_call: TRBJ2-1; clone_size: .; cdr3_nt: TGTGCCACCAGCAGAGATGGGGCAGGGGGGTTCTTC; cdr3_aa: CATSRDGAGGFF
v_call: TRBV4-2; d_call: .; j_call: TRBJ2-2; clone_size: few; cdr3_nt: TGTGCCAGCAGCCAAGATCAAGGGGCTAGCGGGGAGCTGTTTTTT; cdr3_aa: CASSQDQGASGELFF
v_call: TRBV12-3/TRBV12-4; d_call: TRBD1; j_call: TRBJ2-1; clone_size: few; cdr3_nt: TGTGCCAGCAGACAGGACAGGGGCGTTATTAATGAGCAGTTCTTC; cdr3_aa: CASRQDRGVINEQFF
v_call: TRBV12-3/TRBV12-4; d_call: TRBD2; j_call: TRBJ2-1; clone_size: .; cdr3_nt: TGTGCCAGCAGTCTATATCTAGCGGGGTACTACAATGAGCAGTTCTTC; cdr3_aa: CASSLYLAGYYNEQFF
v_call: TRBV6-1; d_call: .; j_call: TRBJ2-5; clone_size: .; cdr3_nt: TGTGCCAGCAGTGAACCAACAGAGTACCAAGAGACCCAGTACTTC; cdr3_aa: CASSEPTEYQETQYF
v_call: TRBV20-1; d_call: TRBD2; j_call: TRBJ2-2; clone_size: few; cdr3_nt: TGCAGTGCTAGGCAGGGACTAACGAACACCGGGGAGCTGTTTTTT; cdr3_aa: CSARQGLTNTGELFF
v_call: TRBV28; d_call: TRBD1; j_call: TRBJ2-7; clone_size: .; cdr3_nt: TGTGCCACCGGGGACAGCAAGTACGAGCAGTACTTC; cdr3_aa: CATGDSKYEQYF
v_call: TRBV6-1; d_call: TRBD1; j_call: TRBJ1-1; clone_size: few; cdr3_nt: TGTGCCAGCAGTGCCCATCACAGGGGTTTAAACACTGAAGCTTTCTTT; cdr3_aa: CASSAHHRGLNTEAFF
v_call: TRBV12-3/TRBV12-4; d_call: .; j_call: TRBJ2-2; clone_size: many; cdr3_nt: TGTGCCAGCCTAGCAGGGTTTGGCCTTAGGGCCGGGGAGCTGTTTTTT; cdr3_aa: CASLAGFGLRAGELFF
v_call: TRBV2; d_call: .; j_call: TRBJ2-5; clone_size: many; cdr3_nt: TGTGCCAGCAGAGCGTACCGACAGTCCCAAGAGACCCAGTACTTC; cdr3_aa: CASRAYRQSQETQYF
v_call: TRBV7-9; d_call: .; j_call: TRBJ1-6; clone_size: few; cdr3_nt: TGTGCCAGCAGCCACCAGGCTTCACCCCTCCACTTT; cdr3_aa: CASSHQASPLHF
v_call: TRBV11-3; d_call: TRBD1; j_call: TRBJ2-2; clone_size: many; cdr3_nt: TGTGCCAGCAGCTTAGGGGACAGGGGCACCGGGGAGCTGTTTTTT; cdr3_aa: CASSLGDRGTGELFF
v_call: TRBV28; d_call: .; j_call: TRBJ2-1; clone_size: .; cdr3_nt: TGTGCCAGCAGTTTATATCGGGCAGGGCGGCATGAGCAGTTCTTC; cdr3_aa: CASSLYRAGRHEQFF
v_call: TRBV20-1; d_call: .; j_call: TRBJ2-7; clone_size: few; cdr3_nt: TGCAGTGCTAGAGATGCGTCCTACGAGCAGTACTTC; cdr3_aa: CSARDASYEQYF
v_call: TRBV12-3/TRBV12-4; d_call: .; j_call: TRBJ2-7; clone_size: .; cdr3_nt: TGTGCCAGCAGTACAAGACTAGAGCGCTACGAGCAGTACTTC; cdr3_aa: CASSTRLERYEQYF
v_call: TRBV29-1; d_call: .; j_call: TRBJ1-1; clone_size: many; cdr3_nt: TGCAGCGTTGCCCGTGGGGACATGAACACTGAAGCTTTCTTT; cdr3_aa: CSVARGDMNTEAFF
v_call: TRBV11-2; d_call: .; j_call: TRBJ2-1; clone_size: .; cdr3_nt: TGTGCCAGCAGCTTAGTACTAGGCACCTACAATGAGCAGTTCTTC; cdr3_aa: CASSLVLGTYNEQFF
v_call: TRBV28; d_call: .; j_call: TRBJ2-1; clone_size: many; cdr3_nt: TGTGCCCTATCAGGTGGGCCCTTCTCCTACAATGAGCAGTTCTTC; cdr3_aa: CALSGGPFSYNEQFF
v_call: TRBV7-9; d_call: .; j_call: TRBJ2-3; clone_size: .; cdr3_nt: TGTGCCAGCAGCTTAAATAACCGGGATACGCAGTATTTT; cdr3_aa: CASSLNNRDTQYF
v_call: TRBV7-8; d_call: .; j_call: TRBJ1-1; clone_size: few; cdr3_nt: TGTGCCAGCAGCTTAAGCGCGGGGAACACTGAAGCTTTCTTT; cdr3_aa: CASSLSAGNTEAFF
v_call: TRBV3-1; d_call: TRBD1; j_call: TRBJ2-4; clone_size: few; cdr3_nt: TGTGCCAGCAGCCCCAGACAGGGGGGAGCCAAAAACATTCAGTACTTC; cdr3_aa: CASSPRQGGAKNIQYF